These T cell receptor beta chains were read from a single sample in a study of blood T cell repertoires in COVID-19. Repertoires were generated with immunoSEQ multiplex PCR, while TCRdb's copy carries only in-frame clones and drops some. The table includes roughly 200,000 clones, about 81% detected once. Sample: peripheral blood. Every receptor here comes from a woman aged 60 to 75 with COVID-19, enrolled during active disease. Both conserved end residues are part of each CDR3. Each record gives: V gene, D gene, J gene, CDR3 length, clone size, CDR3 DNA, CDR3 protein. A D gene is named only where the DNA matches it firmly. Size is stated for part of the rows, as once, few or many counts, or as a class when the clone is expanded.

v_gene: TRBV6-2/TRBV6-3; d_gene: -; j_gene: TRBJ1-2; len: 16; abundance: -; CDR3nt: TGTGCCAGCAGCCCCCCTCGGGGTTCCGGGGAATATGGCTACACCTTC; CDR3aa: CASSPPRGSGEYGYTF
v_gene: TRBV19; d_gene: -; j_gene: TRBJ2-2; len: 16; abundance: -; CDR3nt: TGTGCCAGTATGCTATTTGGGAGTTCTTACACCGGGGAGCTGTTTTTT; CDR3aa: CASMLFGSSYTGELFF
v_gene: TRBV19; d_gene: -; j_gene: TRBJ1-2; len: 16; abundance: -; CDR3nt: TGTGCCAGTAGTATAGACCGCGACAGTCGTAACTATGGCTACACCTTC; CDR3aa: CASSIDRDSRNYGYTF
v_gene: TRBV3-1/TRBV3-2; d_gene: TRBD1; j_gene: TRBJ1-6; len: 15; abundance: few; CDR3nt: TGTGCCAGCAGCCGAGGACAGGGGGCGAATTCACCCCTCCACTTT; CDR3aa: CASSRGQGANSPLHF
v_gene: TRBV6-2/TRBV6-3; d_gene: TRBD2; j_gene: TRBJ2-7; len: 15; abundance: -; CDR3nt: TGTGCCAGCAGTTACGCCGGGACTAGCGTCTACGAGCAGTACTTC; CDR3aa: CASSYAGTSVYEQYF
v_gene: TRBV5-5; d_gene: -; j_gene: TRBJ1-1; len: 15; abundance: -; CDR3nt: TGTGCCAGCCGCTGGGAGGGGGTAACAAACACTGAAGCTTTCTTT; CDR3aa: CASRWEGVTNTEAFF
v_gene: TRBV29-1; d_gene: -; j_gene: TRBJ1-4; len: 13; abundance: -; CDR3nt: TGCAGCGTTGGCCAGACACAGAATGAAAAACTGTTTTTT; CDR3aa: CSVGQTQNEKLFF
v_gene: TRBV19; d_gene: -; j_gene: TRBJ2-1; len: 13; abundance: -; CDR3nt: TGTGCCAGTAGGAGACAGGAGTACAATGAGCAGTTCTTC; CDR3aa: CASRRQEYNEQFF
v_gene: TRBV19; d_gene: TRBD2; j_gene: TRBJ2-3; len: 14; abundance: -; CDR3nt: TGTGCCAGTAGCTCGAGCGGGGGTATAGATACGCAGTATTTT; CDR3aa: CASSSSGGIDTQYF
v_gene: TRBV3-1/TRBV3-2; d_gene: -; j_gene: TRBJ2-1; len: 12; abundance: -; CDR3nt: TGTGCCAGCAGCCAAGTAATCACGCGGCAGTTCTTC; CDR3aa: CASSQVITRQFF
v_gene: TRBV11-2; d_gene: -; j_gene: TRBJ1-2; len: 13; abundance: -; CDR3nt: TGTGCCAGCAGCTTAGGTAGTCCCCGGGGGAACACCTTC; CDR3aa: CASSLGSPRGNTF
v_gene: TRBV27; d_gene: -; j_gene: TRBJ2-5; len: 15; abundance: -; CDR3nt: TGTGCCAGCAGTCCCTCGGTGAATTTCGGAGAGACCCAGTACTTC; CDR3aa: CASSPSVNFGETQYF
v_gene: TRBV18; d_gene: -; j_gene: TRBJ1-3; len: 19; abundance: -; CDR3nt: TGTGCCAGCTCACCATCGCCCCCGACCGGGCAGGGCCCAAGAAACACCATATATTTT; CDR3aa: CASSPSPPTGQGPRNTIYF
v_gene: TRBV6-5; d_gene: TRBD2; j_gene: TRBJ2-7; len: 12; abundance: -; CDR3nt: TGTGCCAGTGGGAGGGAGGCCTACGAGCAGTACTTC; CDR3aa: CASGREAYEQYF
v_gene: TRBV20-1; d_gene: TRBD2; j_gene: TRBJ2-2; len: 15; abundance: -; CDR3nt: TGCAGTGCTAGTTATAGCGGGCTCTGGGGCGGGGAGCTGTTTTTT; CDR3aa: CSASYSGLWGGELFF
v_gene: TRBV5-6; d_gene: -; j_gene: TRBJ1-6; len: 17; abundance: -; CDR3nt: TGTGCCAGCAGCTCACAACACAGGAATAACCCTAATTCACCCCTCCACTTT; CDR3aa: CASSSQHRNNPNSPLHF
v_gene: TRBV6-2/TRBV6-3; d_gene: -; j_gene: TRBJ1-2; len: 14; abundance: -; CDR3nt: TGTGCCAGCAGTGCGCCCTACCGGGAGTATGGCTACACCTTC; CDR3aa: CASSAPYREYGYTF
v_gene: TRBV27; d_gene: -; j_gene: TRBJ2-7; len: 15; abundance: -; CDR3nt: TGTGCCAGCAGCCGTCTTGGCGGGATGGGTTACGAGCAGTACTTC; CDR3aa: CASSRLGGMGYEQYF
v_gene: TRBV6-5; d_gene: -; j_gene: TRBJ2-1; len: 14; abundance: -; CDR3nt: TGTGCCAGCATCCCAAGCCAGGGTCGCAATGAGCAGTTCTTC; CDR3aa: CASIPSQGRNEQFF
v_gene: TRBV5-6; d_gene: TRBD1; j_gene: TRBJ1-1; len: 14; abundance: -; CDR3nt: TGTGCCAGCAGCTGGGACAGGGGGCCATCTGAAGCTTTCTTT; CDR3aa: CASSWDRGPSEAFF
v_gene: TRBV11-2; d_gene: TRBD1; j_gene: TRBJ1-3; len: 17; abundance: few; CDR3nt: TGTGCCAGCAGCTTTATTGACAGGGGGAGCTCTGGAAACACCATATATTTT; CDR3aa: CASSFIDRGSSGNTIYF
v_gene: TRBV9; d_gene: -; j_gene: TRBJ2-3; len: 15; abundance: few; CDR3nt: TGTGCCAGCAGCGTAGCTGAGCGGAGCACAGATACGCAGTATTTT; CDR3aa: CASSVAERSTDTQYF
v_gene: TRBV27; d_gene: TRBD2; j_gene: TRBJ2-7; len: 15; abundance: once; CDR3nt: TGTGCCAGCAAAATATTAGCGGGAGGTCTGGGCGAGCAGTACTTC; CDR3aa: CASKILAGGLGEQYF
v_gene: TRBV11-3; d_gene: -; j_gene: TRBJ2-5; len: 15; abundance: -; CDR3nt: TGTGCCAGCAGCTTAGGAAGAATCGGTCAAGAGACCCAGTACTTC; CDR3aa: CASSLGRIGQETQYF
v_gene: TRBV6-5; d_gene: -; j_gene: TRBJ2-5; len: 11; abundance: -; CDR3nt: TGTGCCAGCAGCCAACAAGAGACCCAGTACTTC; CDR3aa: CASSQQETQYF
v_gene: TRBV4-2; d_gene: -; j_gene: TRBJ2-1; len: 16; abundance: few; CDR3nt: TGTGCCAGCAGCCTCGGAGCCGGGGGGCCCTACAATGAGCAGTTCTTC; CDR3aa: CASSLGAGGPYNEQFF
v_gene: TRBV6-5; d_gene: -; j_gene: TRBJ2-5; len: 14; abundance: once; CDR3nt: TGTGCCAGCCGGGGGAGTAGGGGCCAAGAGACCCAGTACTTC; CDR3aa: CASRGSRGQETQYF
v_gene: TRBV29-1; d_gene: -; j_gene: TRBJ1-1; len: 14; abundance: -; CDR3nt: TGCAGCGCCCAGAAAGGGGTAGTGAACACTGAAGCTTTCTTT; CDR3aa: CSAQKGVVNTEAFF
v_gene: TRBV4-3; d_gene: -; j_gene: TRBJ2-2; len: 16; abundance: -; CDR3nt: TGCGCCAGCAGCCAAGACACAGGGCAGAACACCGGGGAGCTGTTTTTT; CDR3aa: CASSQDTGQNTGELFF
v_gene: TRBV7-9; d_gene: -; j_gene: TRBJ1-1; len: 14; abundance: -; CDR3nt: TGTGCCAGCAGCATAAATGGACAGACCGGCGAAGCTTTCTTT; CDR3aa: CASSINGQTGEAFF
v_gene: TRBV9; d_gene: -; j_gene: TRBJ2-3; len: 13; abundance: once; CDR3nt: TGTGCCAGCAGTCAGAATCCCACAGATACGCAGTATTTT; CDR3aa: CASSQNPTDTQYF
v_gene: TRBV5-1; d_gene: TRBD1; j_gene: TRBJ2-3; len: 15; abundance: -; CDR3nt: TGCGCCAGCAGCCTTCGACAGGGACCCACAGATACGCAGTATTTT; CDR3aa: CASSLRQGPTDTQYF
v_gene: TRBV6-5; d_gene: TRBD2; j_gene: TRBJ2-2; len: 15; abundance: -; CDR3nt: TGTGCCAGCAGACTCCGGGAACTAGCGACCGGGGAGCTGTTTTTT; CDR3aa: CASRLRELATGELFF
v_gene: TRBV28; d_gene: TRBD2; j_gene: TRBJ2-1; len: 14; abundance: few; CDR3nt: TGTGCCAGCAGTTTAAAGTCGGGGGGCAATGAGCAGTTCTTC; CDR3aa: CASSLKSGGNEQFF
v_gene: TRBV3-1/TRBV3-2; d_gene: TRBD2; j_gene: TRBJ2-3; len: 17; abundance: -; CDR3nt: TGTGCCAGCAGCCAAGAACGAGCGGGGGGTCGCACAGATACGCAGTATTTT; CDR3aa: CASSQERAGGRTDTQYF
v_gene: TRBV18; d_gene: TRBD2; j_gene: TRBJ2-3; len: 16; abundance: -; CDR3nt: TGTGCCAGCTCACTCCCGACTAGCGTGTGGACAGATACGCAGTATTTT; CDR3aa: CASSLPTSVWTDTQYF
v_gene: TRBV3-1/TRBV3-2; d_gene: -; j_gene: TRBJ2-2; len: 14; abundance: -; CDR3nt: TGTGCCAGCAGCCAAGAAGTGGGGGGCGGGGAGCTGTTTTTT; CDR3aa: CASSQEVGGGELFF
v_gene: TRBV28; d_gene: TRBD1; j_gene: TRBJ1-2; len: 14; abundance: once; CDR3nt: TGTGCCAGCAGTTTGTTGGACAGGGGGCCCGGCTACACCTTC; CDR3aa: CASSLLDRGPGYTF
v_gene: TRBV6-5; d_gene: -; j_gene: TRBJ1-2; len: 15; abundance: few; CDR3nt: TGTGCCAGCAGGGAGGACGGAGGAAAGAGATATGGCTACACCTTC; CDR3aa: CASREDGGKRYGYTF
v_gene: TRBV27; d_gene: -; j_gene: TRBJ1-1; len: 15; abundance: -; CDR3nt: TGTGCCAGCAGTTTGCGGGTATTGGGGAACACTGAAGCTTTCTTT; CDR3aa: CASSLRVLGNTEAFF
v_gene: TRBV15; d_gene: -; j_gene: TRBJ1-2; len: 14; abundance: -; CDR3nt: TGTGCCACCAGCAGTGCAGGGCCCGTCTATGGCTACACCTTC; CDR3aa: CATSSAGPVYGYTF
v_gene: TRBV28; d_gene: -; j_gene: TRBJ2-7; len: 16; abundance: -; CDR3nt: TGTGCCAGCAGTTCCCTTGGGACACCGGACTCCTACGAGCAGTACTTC; CDR3aa: CASSSLGTPDSYEQYF
v_gene: TRBV7-9; d_gene: TRBD2; j_gene: TRBJ2-1; len: 15; abundance: -; CDR3nt: TGTGCCAGCAGCCCTAGCGGGAGGGCATACAATGAGCAGTTCTTC; CDR3aa: CASSPSGRAYNEQFF
v_gene: TRBV19; d_gene: TRBD2; j_gene: TRBJ2-3; len: 16; abundance: -; CDR3nt: TGTGCCAGTAGTAACCTACTAGCGGGAACCACAGATACGCAGTATTTT; CDR3aa: CASSNLLAGTTDTQYF
v_gene: TRBV28; d_gene: -; j_gene: TRBJ1-5; len: 12; abundance: once; CDR3nt: TGTGCCGCCCAGGATAGCAATCAGCCCCAGCATTTT; CDR3aa: CAAQDSNQPQHF
v_gene: TRBV7-9; d_gene: -; j_gene: TRBJ2-1; len: 18; abundance: -; CDR3nt: TGTGCCAGCAGCGGGGACTTATCTCGACCCTTGAGAGGCGATGAGCAGTTCTTC; CDR3aa: CASSGDLSRPLRGDEQFF
v_gene: TRBV7-8; d_gene: TRBD2; j_gene: TRBJ2-1; len: 15; abundance: once; CDR3nt: TGTGCCAGCAGCTTAGAGCGGGAGGGGTACAATGAGCAGTTCTTC; CDR3aa: CASSLEREGYNEQFF